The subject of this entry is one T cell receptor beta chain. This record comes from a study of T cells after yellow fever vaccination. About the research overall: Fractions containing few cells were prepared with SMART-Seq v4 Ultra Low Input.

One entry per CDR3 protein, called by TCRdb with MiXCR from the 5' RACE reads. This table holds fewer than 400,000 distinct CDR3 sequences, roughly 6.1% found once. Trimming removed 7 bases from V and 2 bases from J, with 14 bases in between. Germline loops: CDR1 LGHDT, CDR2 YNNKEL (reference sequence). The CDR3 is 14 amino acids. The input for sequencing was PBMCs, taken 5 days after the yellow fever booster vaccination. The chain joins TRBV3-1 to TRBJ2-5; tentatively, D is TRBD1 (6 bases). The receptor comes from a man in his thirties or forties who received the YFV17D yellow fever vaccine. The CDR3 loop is CASTRVGGQETQYF. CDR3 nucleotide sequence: TGTGCCAGCACCCGGGTAGGGGGTCAAGAGACCCAGTACTTC.